One sample yielded the 25 T cell receptor beta chains listed below, sequenced in a study of blood T cell repertoires in COVID-19. Method: immunoSEQ multiplex PCR; TCRdb's copy keeps in-frame clones and lacks some. The sample records approximately 240,000 clones, roughly 84% being singletons. Sequencing used peripheral blood. Receptor source: a middle-aged woman with active or convalescent COVID-19.

The V call is TRBV7-9, the J call TRBJ1-2, with D uncertain. V dropped 5 bases and J dropped 1 base, with 5 bases sitting between them. From germline, CDR1 is SEHNR and CDR2 FQNEAQ (reference sequence). The CDR3 runs to 12 residues. The CDR3 region is CASSNGNYGYTF. As DNA, the CDR3 is TGTGCCAGCAGCAACGGTAACTATGGCTACACCTTC.

The chain has TRBV19 and TRBJ1-1, with D tentatively TRBD1 (5 bases). V lost 10 bases, J lost 0 bases, and 18 bases lay in between. The length of the CDR3 is 15 residues. Germline V gene sequence: CDR1 LNHDA, CDR2 SQIVND (reference sequence). The CDR3 here is CATRTQGVMNTEAFF. Here the CDR3 DNA reads TGTGCCACCCGAACTCAGGGCGTTATGAACACTGAAGCTTTCTTT.

The gene calls are TRBV10-3 and TRBJ2-3, with D tentatively TRBD2 (5 bases). Trimming pared 6 bases from V and 2 bases from J, leaving 15 bases between. The CDR3 is made up of 15 amino acids. CDR1 and CDR2 (germline): ENHRY, SYGVKD. The CDR3: CAISATSTNTDTQYF. The CDR3 nucleotides read TGTGCCATCAGCGCCACTAGTACCAACACAGATACGCAGTATTTT.

The J gene is TRBJ1-4, the V gene TRBV10-3; D remains ambiguous. V was shortened by 3 bases and J by 4 bases, with 9 bases between the two germline ends. This CDR3 has 14 residues. Germline V gene lookup returns CDR1 ENHRY and CDR2 SYGVKD. Written as DNA, the CDR3 is TGTGCCATCAGTGATGAGAGAATTAATGAAAAACTGTTTTTT. Protein sequence: CAISDERINEKLFF.

The chain recombines TRBV10-1 with TRBJ1-4; the D is unclear. Germline CDR1 WNHNN, CDR2 SYGVQD (reference sequence). The V gene lost 0 bases and the J gene lost 10 bases, with 18 bases spanning the gap. The CDR3 has 16 residues. CDR3 sequence reads: CASSESGDTIVGKLFF. In DNA form, the CDR3 reads TGCGCCAGCAGTGAGTCGGGTGACACCATCGTCGGAAAACTGTTTTTT.

Here the CDR3 DNA reads TGTGCCAGCAGCCCCCAGGGCGGGATCGGGGAGACCCAGTACTTC. Its translation is CASSPQGGIGETQYF. The chain recombines TRBV9 with TRBJ2-5; D possibly corresponds to TRBD2 (6 bases). V lost 4 bases and J lost 5, with 18 bases in between. Germline values: CDR1 SGDLS, CDR2 YYNGEE. The CDR3 contains 15 residues.

The rearrangement joins TRBV6-5 to TRBJ1-1, with D possibly matching TRBD1 (5 bases). The CDR3 runs to 13 residues. The germline CDR1 and CDR2 sequences are MNHEY and SVGAGI. V lost 7 bases to trimming and J lost 6 bases, with 15 bases between them. CDR3 nucleotide sequence: TGTGCCAGCACCCCCGGGGGGGAACCTGAAGCTTTCTTT. Protein product: CASTPGGEPEAFF.

The rearrangement uses TRBV27 and TRBJ2-5; TRBD2 aligns across 8 bases. This CDR3 spans 14 amino acids. CDR1 MNHEY and CDR2 SMNVEV come from the germline V gene (reference sequence). J gave up 2 bases and V 7 bases, and 6 bases lay outside the gene matches. Here the CDR3 reads CASNRAGVQETQYF. The CDR3 coding sequence is TGTGCCAGCAATCGAGCGGGGGTACAAGAGACCCAGTACTTC.

The genes are TRBV11-2 and TRBJ2-2, with TRBD1 matching 10 bases. Per germline, CDR1 SGHAT and CDR2 FQNNGV. The CDR3 spans 15 residues. The V and J ends lost 5 bases and 6 bases, in that order; junction bases with no gene match: 6. The CDR3 DNA follows: TGTGCCAGCAGCCTGACAGGGGGCGCGGCCGGGGAGCTGTTTTTT. This sequence encodes CASSLTGGAAGELFF.

V usage is TRBV19 and J usage is TRBJ2-7; D gene unclear. This CDR3 has 11 residues. Trimming shortened V by 6 bases and J by 5 bases, and 8 bases separated the two germline ends. CDR1 and CDR2 from the germline V gene are LNHDA and SQIVND (reference sequence). This CDR3 reads CASRSVNEQYF. CDR3 sequence (DNA): TGTGCCAGTAGATCGGTCAACGAGCAGTACTTC.

The CDR3 loop is CASSRHSGNTIYF. In nucleotides, the CDR3 is TGTGCCAGCAGCCGGCACTCTGGAAACACCATATATTTT. This chain links TRBV3-1 (or the pseudogene TRBV3-2) with TRBJ1-3; D gene uncertain. Trimming shortened V by 4 bases and J by 0 bases, and 4 bases separated the two germline ends. Germline CDR1 and CDR2: LGHDT and YNNKEL (reference sequence). This CDR3 is built from 13 residues.

The V call is TRBV18, the J call TRBJ2-1; 12 bases align to TRBD1. CDR1 is KGHSH, CDR2 LQKENI, per germline. The V segment lost 6 bases and the J segment 9 bases; nucleotides outside the gene matches: 9. The CDR3 spans 15 residues. This chain's CDR3 is CASSPGTGGLGEQFF. The CDR3 nucleotides are TGTGCCAGCTCCCCCGGGACAGGGGGCTTGGGTGAGCAGTTCTTC.

This chain uses TRBV9 with TRBJ2-2; D gene uncertain. The CDR3 covers 15 residues. Per the germline V gene, CDR1 is SGDLS and CDR2 is YYNGEE. V dropped 0 bases and J dropped 3 bases, with 9 bases sitting between them. The CDR3 DNA follows: TGTGCCAGCAGCGTAGGTGTCAGTCACACCGGGGAGCTGTTTTTT. Protein sequence: CASSVGVSHTGELFF.

The chain has TRBV6-5 and TRBJ2-3; no clear D gene. The CDR3 runs 14 residues. Germline loops: CDR1 MNHEY, CDR2 SVGAGI. V dropped 6 bases and J dropped 2 bases, with 12 bases sitting between them. CDR3 DNA sequence: TGTGCCAGCAGCGGTTTGACACCCACAGATACGCAGTATTTT. Translated, it gives CASSGLTPTDTQYF.

This clone has more than one count but fewer than ten. The DNA for the CDR3 is TGTGCCAGCAGCCTGACAGATCCCTATGGCTACACCTTC. Its protein product is CASSLTDPYGYTF. V is TRBV28 and J is TRBJ1-2; the D gene is possibly TRBD1 (5 bases). V was shortened by 6 bases and J by 4 bases, with 12 bases between the two germline ends. The CDR3 is made up of 13 amino acids. Germline CDR1 and CDR2: MDHEN and SYDVKM.

V usage is TRBV2 and J usage is TRBJ1-2; 9 bases are shared with TRBD1. Germline values: CDR1 SNHLY, CDR2 FYNNEI. With 6 bases clipped from V and 6 bases from J, the junction kept 11 bases outside the gene matches. The CDR3 is 15 amino acids. The CDR3 sequence: CASSPNRGLVDGYTF. CDR3 in DNA: TGTGCCAGCAGCCCTAACAGGGGGCTTGTCGATGGCTACACCTTC.

The CDR3 DNA sequence: TGTGCCAGCAGCACAGGGTTTGACGCTTTCTTT. Translated: CASSTGFDAFF. The rearrangement uses TRBV6-5 and TRBJ1-1; perhaps TRBD1 as D (6 bases). Germline loops: CDR1 MNHEY, CDR2 SVGAGI. Trimming removed 6 bases at V and 11 bases at J, with 13 bases between. The CDR3 is 11 amino acids.

The chain's CDR3 is CAWSSGTGGRGNQPQHF. The CDR3 DNA follows: TGTGCCTGGAGCTCCGGGACAGGGGGCAGGGGCAATCAGCCCCAGCATTTT. The chain employs TRBV30 and TRBJ1-5; 12 bases align to TRBD1. The CDR3 spans 17 residues. V trimming: 3 bases; J trimming: 2 bases; junction bases outside the gene matches: 8. CDR1 and CDR2 from the germline V gene are GTSNPN and SVGIG (reference sequence).

Turning to this clone: A read error is likely, as this CDR3 ends without the conserved phenylalanine or tryptophan. The DNA is left out, because the CDR3 cannot be placed on it with certainty; the CDR3 is given as TCRdb lists it. The genes are TRBV6-1 and TRBJ2-3; the D call in the table, TRBD2, was not verified against the DNA. Germline V CDR1 and CDR2: MNHNS, SASEGT. The CDR3 region is 12 residues in length, termini included. This CDR3 reads CASSEGWGRLDP.

The rearrangement links TRBV18 to TRBJ2-1; 10 bases agree with TRBD2. The CDR3 consists of 15 residues. The J segment lost 4 bases and the V segment lost 3 bases, leaving 3 bases of the junction unmatched. In germline, CDR1 is KGHSH, CDR2 LQKENI. CDR3 nucleotide sequence: TGTGCCAGCTCACCCAGCGGGGGGGGATACAATGAGCAGTTCTTC. It yields the protein CASSPSGGGYNEQFF.

This clone has only a few counts. The V gene is TRBV7-8, the J gene TRBJ2-1; 9 bases match TRBD1. Germline CDR1 SGHVS, CDR2 FQNEAQ. The CDR3 covers 15 residues. V was clipped by 5 bases and J by 4 bases; unmatched bases: 6. The CDR3 spells CASSSTGTGYNEQFF. The CDR3 DNA reads as TGTGCCAGCAGCAGCACCGGGACAGGGTACAATGAGCAGTTCTTC.

This clone was counted a single time. The chain carries TRBV5-1 and TRBJ1-6, with D unresolved. The CDR3 is 12 residues long. The V end lost 4 bases, the J end lost 10 bases, and 9 bases lay between the germline ends. Germline lookup yields CDR1 SGHRS and CDR2 YFSETQ. The CDR3 loop is CASSLGESPLHF. In DNA form, the CDR3 reads TGCGCCAGCAGCCTCGGGGAGTCACCCCTCCACTTT.

The count of this clone is one. The chain joins TRBV6-5 to TRBJ1-1, with no clear D. The V gene lost 4 bases and the J gene lost 1 base, with 10 bases spanning the gap. The CDR3 has 14 residues. Per germline, CDR1 MNHEY and CDR2 SVGAGI. The CDR3 sequence: CASSSTLGNTEAFF. The CDR3 nucleotides are TGTGCCAGCAGTTCGACTCTGGGGAACACTGAAGCTTTCTTT.

This sequence joins TRBV6-4 and TRBJ1-1; D remains ambiguous. The CDR3 covers 13 residues. Germline CDR1 MRHNA, CDR2 SNTAGT. The V gene lost 0 bases and the J gene lost 0 bases, with 2 bases spanning the gap. This CDR3 reads CASSDSMNTEAFF. Written as DNA, the CDR3 is TGTGCCAGCAGTGACTCTATGAACACTGAAGCTTTCTTT.

The chain employs TRBV11-2 and TRBJ2-4; no definite D call. Germline CDR1 SGHAT, CDR2 FQNNGV. Trimming removed 1 base from V and 2 bases from J, with 12 bases in between. The CDR3 is 16 residues long. The CDR3 sequence is CASSLGAPDTKNIQYF. The CDR3 bases are TGTGCCAGCAGCTTAGGGGCCCCAGATACCAAAAACATTCAGTACTTC.